This entry describes one TCR beta chain. These data come from a study of cytomegalovirus exposure and HLA in healthy donors. Data came from immunoSEQ multiplex PCR; TCRdb stores just in-frame clones and leaves some out. The table shows 150,000 to 200,000 clones, with about 96% occurring only once. The length of the CDR3 is 15 residues. Per the germline V gene, CDR1 is SGHTA and CDR2 is FQGNSA. With 5 bases clipped from V and 3 bases from J, the junction kept 4 bases outside the gene matches. The chain has TRBV7-2 and TRBJ2-1; TRBD1 matches at 10 bases. This TCR was recovered from a woman aged 18-35 years in good health and CMV-seronegative. Sequencing was done on a sample of PBMCs. CDR3 sequence reads: CASSQGQGVYNEQFF. As DNA, the CDR3 is TGTGCCAGCAGCCAAGGACAGGGGGTCTACAATGAGCAGTTCTTC.